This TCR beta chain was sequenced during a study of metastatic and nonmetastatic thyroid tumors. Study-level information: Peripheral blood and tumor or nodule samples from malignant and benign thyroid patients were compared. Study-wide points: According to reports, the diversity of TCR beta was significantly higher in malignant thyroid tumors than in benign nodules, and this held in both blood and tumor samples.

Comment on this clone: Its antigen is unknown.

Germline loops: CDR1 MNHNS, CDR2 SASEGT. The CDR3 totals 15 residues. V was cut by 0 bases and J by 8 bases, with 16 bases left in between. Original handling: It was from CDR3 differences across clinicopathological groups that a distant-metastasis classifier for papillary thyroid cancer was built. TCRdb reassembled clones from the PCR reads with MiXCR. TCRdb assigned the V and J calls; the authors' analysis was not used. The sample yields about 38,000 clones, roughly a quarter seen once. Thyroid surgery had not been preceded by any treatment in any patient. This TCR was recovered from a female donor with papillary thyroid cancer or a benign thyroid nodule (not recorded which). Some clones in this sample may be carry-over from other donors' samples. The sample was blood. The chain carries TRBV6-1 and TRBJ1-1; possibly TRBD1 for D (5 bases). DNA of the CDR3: TGTGCCAGCAGTGAAGCACAGGTTTTTACCCCCGAAGCTTTCTTT. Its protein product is CASSEAQVFTPEAFF.